This entry concerns a single T cell receptor beta chain. This sample is drawn from a study of blood T cells in healthy people across ages. Primed by a sample-barcoded 5' primer and a J-beta primer mix, a second PCR proceeded for 7 to 11 cycles. TCRdb re-called the 5' RACE reads through MiXCR, storing one row per CDR3 protein. The sample yields around 710,000 distinct CDR3 sequences, 35% to 45% seen once. The V gene lost 0 bases and the J gene lost 5 bases, with 8 bases spanning the gap. CDR3 length: 13 amino acids. Per the germline V gene, CDR1 is SGDLS and CDR2 is YYNGEE. The sequenced material came from blood. The sequence was collected from a woman aged 55-69 years in good health. The chain uses TRBV9 and TRBJ2-5; D uncertain. CDR3: CASSVASGETQYF. The CDR3 DNA follows: TGTGCCAGCAGCGTAGCGTCTGGGGAGACCCAGTACTTC.